Sequencing of this TCR beta chain was carried out in a study of OX40 agonist ivuxolimab in advanced cancers. Findings and caveats of the study: More expanded clones were seen, on average, in CD8+ T cells than in CD4+.

Concerning this clone: Its antigen is not identified.

Germline V CDR1 and CDR2: KGHSH, LQKENI. There are 14 residues in the CDR3. V was pared by 1 base and J by 7 bases, with 4 bases of the junction left unmatched. The repertoire was sequenced with immunoSEQ multiplex PCR; TCRdb's copy has only in-frame clones and lacks some. The sample holds tens of thousands of clones; around 90% are singletons and the top ten take approximately 2.6%. The sample here was CD4+ or CD8+ T cells sorted from blood, taken in a trial of the OX40 agonist ivuxolimab. The chain carries TRBV18 and TRBJ2-1, with 7 positions matching TRBD2. This TCR was recovered from an adult with an advanced solid tumor such as melanoma, head and neck, liver or kidney cancer. The CDR3 DNA follows: TGTGCCAGCTCACCACTCGGGGGGAGGAATGAGCAGTTCTTC. This encodes CASSPLGGRNEQFF.